Here is one TCR beta chain with its context. The repertoire was sequenced with immunoSEQ multiplex PCR; TCRdb's copy has only in-frame clones and lacks some. The sample has just under 80,000 clones, 80% to 90% seen once; the top ten hold around 40%. The entry originates in a study of blood T cell repertoires in COVID-19. The receptor comes from a human donor in a cohort sampled during active COVID-19. Sequenced material: peripheral blood.

CDR3 coding DNA: TGTGCCAGCAGCTTGGCCCCGGGGGGCGGTTACGAGCAGTACTTC. Encoded protein: CASSLAPGGGYEQYF. This chain connects TRBV5-5 to TRBJ2-7, with a possible D match to TRBD2 (7 bases). The CDR3 runs to 15 residues. The V gene's germline CDR1 is SGHKS and CDR2 YYEKEE (reference sequence). V lost 0 bases to trimming and J lost 4 bases, with 14 bases between them. The complete variable domain, with remaining parts taken from reference TRBV5-5 and TRBJ2-7, reads DAGVTQSPTHLIKTRGQQVTLRCSPISGHKSVSWYQQVLGQGPQFIFQYYEKEERGRGNFPDRFSARQFPNYSSELNVNALLLGDSALYLCASSLAPGGGYEQYFGPGTRLTVT.